The clone carrying this T cell receptor (beta chain) was picked up a small number of times. Its antigen is unidentified. TCRdb used MiXCR to reprocess the reads, holding one entry per CDR3 protein. Of around 490,000 distinct CDR3 sequences in the sample, more than 20% are singletons; the top ten hold around 13%. This specimen comes from a study of T cell repertoires in cytomegalovirus infection. The overall study: CMV infection plus the matching HLA type was flagged by public TCR beta signatures. General study results and limits: Public TCR beta family frequency separated CMV-and-HLA carriers, including in an independent cohort. HLA-C-restricted CMV-specific TCR beta clonotypes prevailed in the ex vivo response.

The CDR3 extends over 15 amino acids. The trim removed 6 bases at V and 3 bases at J, leaving 9 bases unmatched. Germline CDR1 ENHRY, CDR2 SYGVKD. Sequencing was carried out using PBMCs. The chain is built from TRBV10-3 and TRBJ1-1; 8 bases match TRBD1. The receptor comes from a human donor in good health (CMV status not recorded). Some clones in this sample may be carry-over from other donors' samples. CDR3 DNA sequence: TGTGCCATCAGGCCTTCAGGGGGCGGGGACACTGAAGCTTTCTTT. It encodes CAIRPSGGGDTEAFF.